Sequencing of this T cell receptor beta chain was carried out in a study of T cell responses to AZD1222 COVID-19 vaccine. Whole-study findings and limits: Repertoire sampling was restricted to post-peak T cell response timepoints. Females made up more of the donors, who were largely white British, and clonal diversity may have come out too low.

The table lists this clone with a count of one. Its antigen is unidentified. The CDR3 consists of 11 residues. V dropped 3 bases and J dropped 6 bases, with 6 bases sitting between them. Germline V gives CDR1 SGDLS, CDR2 YYNGEE. Data came from immunoSEQ multiplex PCR; TCRdb stores just in-frame clones and leaves some out. The sample shows tens of thousands of clones, 70% to 85% of them seen only once. Sequenced here: peripheral blood, sampled on day 0 of MenACWY control vaccination. The gene calls are TRBV9 and TRBJ1-2; TRBD1 is a possible D gene (5 bases). The clonotype originates from an adult in good health. The CDR3 loop reads CASSGGDGYTF. The CDR3 DNA follows: TGTGCCAGCAGCGGAGGGGATGGCTACACCTTC. The variable domain in full, with the rest retrieved from reference TRBV9 and TRBJ1-2, is DSGVTQTPKHLITATGQRVTLRCSPRSGDLSVYWYQQSLDQGLQFLIQYYNGEERAKGNILERFSAQQFPDLHSELNLSSLELGDSALYFCASSGGDGYTFGSGTRLTVV.